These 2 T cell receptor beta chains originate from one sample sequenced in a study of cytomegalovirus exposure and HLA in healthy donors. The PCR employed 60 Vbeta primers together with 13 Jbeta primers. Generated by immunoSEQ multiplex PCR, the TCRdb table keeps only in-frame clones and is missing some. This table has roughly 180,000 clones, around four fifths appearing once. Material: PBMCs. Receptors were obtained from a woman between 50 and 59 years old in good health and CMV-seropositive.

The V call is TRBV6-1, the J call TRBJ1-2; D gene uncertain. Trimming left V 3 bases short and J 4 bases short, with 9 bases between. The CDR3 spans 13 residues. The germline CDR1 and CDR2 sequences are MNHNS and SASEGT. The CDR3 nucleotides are TGTGCCAGCAGTGAGTCCCTATCCTATGGCTACACCTTC. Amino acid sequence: CASSESLSYGYTF.

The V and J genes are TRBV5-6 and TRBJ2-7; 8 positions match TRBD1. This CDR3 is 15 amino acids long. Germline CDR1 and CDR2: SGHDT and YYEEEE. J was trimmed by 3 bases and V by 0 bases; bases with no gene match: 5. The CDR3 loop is CASSLDRGELYEQYF. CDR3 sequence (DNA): TGTGCCAGCAGCTTGGACAGGGGGGAACTCTACGAGCAGTACTTC.